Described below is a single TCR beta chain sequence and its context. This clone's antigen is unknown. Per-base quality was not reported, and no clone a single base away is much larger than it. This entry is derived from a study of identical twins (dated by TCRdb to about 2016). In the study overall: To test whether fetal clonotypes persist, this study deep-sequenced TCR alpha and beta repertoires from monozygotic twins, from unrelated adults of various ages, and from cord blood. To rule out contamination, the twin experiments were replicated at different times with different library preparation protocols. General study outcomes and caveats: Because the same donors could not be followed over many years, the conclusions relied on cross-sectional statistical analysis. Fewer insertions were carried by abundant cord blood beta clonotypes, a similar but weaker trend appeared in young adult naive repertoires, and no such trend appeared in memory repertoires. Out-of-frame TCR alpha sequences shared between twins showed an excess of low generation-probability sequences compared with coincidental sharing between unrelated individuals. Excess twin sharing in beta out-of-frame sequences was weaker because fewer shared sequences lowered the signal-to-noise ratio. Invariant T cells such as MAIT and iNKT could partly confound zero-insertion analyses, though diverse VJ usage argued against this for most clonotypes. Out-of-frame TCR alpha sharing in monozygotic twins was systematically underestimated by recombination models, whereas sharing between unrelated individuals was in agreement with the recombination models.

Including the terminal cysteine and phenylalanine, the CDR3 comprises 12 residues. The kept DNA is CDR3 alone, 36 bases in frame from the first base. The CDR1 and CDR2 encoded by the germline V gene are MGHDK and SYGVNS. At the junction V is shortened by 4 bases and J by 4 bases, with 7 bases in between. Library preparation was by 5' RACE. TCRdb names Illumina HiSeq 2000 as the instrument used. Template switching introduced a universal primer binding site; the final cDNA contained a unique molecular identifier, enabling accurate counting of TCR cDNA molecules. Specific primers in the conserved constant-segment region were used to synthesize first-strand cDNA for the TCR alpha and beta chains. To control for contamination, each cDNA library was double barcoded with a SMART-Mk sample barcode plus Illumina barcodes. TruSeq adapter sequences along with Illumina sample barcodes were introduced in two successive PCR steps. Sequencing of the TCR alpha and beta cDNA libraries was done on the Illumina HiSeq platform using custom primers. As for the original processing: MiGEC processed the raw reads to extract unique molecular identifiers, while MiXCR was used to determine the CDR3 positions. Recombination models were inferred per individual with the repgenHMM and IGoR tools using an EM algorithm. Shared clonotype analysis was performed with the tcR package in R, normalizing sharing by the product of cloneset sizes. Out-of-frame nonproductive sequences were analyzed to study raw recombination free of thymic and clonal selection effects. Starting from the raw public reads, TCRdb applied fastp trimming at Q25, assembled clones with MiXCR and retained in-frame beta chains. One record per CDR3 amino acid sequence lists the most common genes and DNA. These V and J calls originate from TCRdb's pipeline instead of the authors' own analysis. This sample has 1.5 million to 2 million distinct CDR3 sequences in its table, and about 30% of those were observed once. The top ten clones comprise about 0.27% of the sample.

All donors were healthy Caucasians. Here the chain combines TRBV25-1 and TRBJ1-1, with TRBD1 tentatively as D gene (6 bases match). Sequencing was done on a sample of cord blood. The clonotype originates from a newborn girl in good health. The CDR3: CASSVGATEAFF. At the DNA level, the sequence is TGTGCCAGCAGTGTGGGGGCCACTGAAGCTTTCTTT.